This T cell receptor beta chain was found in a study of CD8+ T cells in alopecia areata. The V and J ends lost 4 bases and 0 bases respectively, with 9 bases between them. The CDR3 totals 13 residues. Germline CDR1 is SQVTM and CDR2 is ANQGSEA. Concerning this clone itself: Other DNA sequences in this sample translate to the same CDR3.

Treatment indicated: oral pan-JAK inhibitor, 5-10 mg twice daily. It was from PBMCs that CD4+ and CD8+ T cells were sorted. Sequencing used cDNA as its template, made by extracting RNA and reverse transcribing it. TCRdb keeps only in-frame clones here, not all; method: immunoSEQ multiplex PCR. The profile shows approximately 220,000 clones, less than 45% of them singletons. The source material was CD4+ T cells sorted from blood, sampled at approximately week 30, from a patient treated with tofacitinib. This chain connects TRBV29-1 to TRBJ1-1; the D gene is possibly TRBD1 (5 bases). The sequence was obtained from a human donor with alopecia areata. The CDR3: CSVVAGMNTEAFF. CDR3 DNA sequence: TGCAGCGTTGTGGCAGGGATGAACACTGAAGCTTTCTTT. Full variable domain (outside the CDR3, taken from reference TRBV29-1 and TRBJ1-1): SAVISQKPSRDICQRGTSLTIQCQVDSQVTMMFWYRQQPGQSLTLIATANQGSEATYESGFVIDKFPISRPNLTFSTLTVSNMSPEDSSIYLCSVVAGMNTEAFFGQGTRLTVV.